The 20 T cell receptor beta chains given below trace back to one sample, sequenced in a study of cytomegalovirus exposure and HLA in healthy donors (dated by TCRdb to the late 2010s). Library preparation used the immunoSEQ multiplex PCR assay. A mixture of 60 forward primers for TCR Vbeta segments and 13 reverse primers for TCR Jbeta segments was used in the multiplex PCR. TCRdb limited this immuneACCESS table to in-frame rearrangements with V and J called. A share of clones is missing; checked studies link under half to unresolved V genes, and the rest is unexplained. The sample table holds some 140,000 clones, of which just under 80% were seen once. Jointly, the top ten make up about 1.5% of the sample. Sequencing used PBMCs. These receptors came from a young woman in good health and CMV-seronegative.

This rearrangement joins TRBV5-1 to TRBJ1-4; D perhaps matches TRBD1 (6 bases). The CDR3 is made up of 16 amino acids. V lost 3 bases and J 0 bases, leaving 12 bases between the germline ends. The V gene's germline CDR1 is SGHRS and CDR2 YFSETQ. CDR3 in amino acids: CASSSRQAATNEKLFF. The CDR3 DNA reads TGCGCCAGCAGCTCTCGACAGGCTGCAACTAATGAAAAACTGTTTTTT.

This chain links TRBV10-3 with TRBJ1-1, with a weak D call TRBD1 (5 bases). Germline V gene data show CDR1 as ENHRY and CDR2 as SYGVKD. The CDR3 spans 15 residues. Deletions cut 10 bases from V and 1 base from J, with 19 bases between. The CDR3 DNA sequence: TGTGCCACCATGTCGGATCAGGGTTCGAACACTGAAGCTTTCTTT. This translates into CATMSDQGSNTEAFF.

The sample holds one count of this clone. The chain recombines TRBV7-2 with TRBJ1-2; D is uncertain. In germline, CDR1 is SGHTA, CDR2 FQGNSA. The ends were cut back, 1 base at V and 2 bases at J, with 11 bases in the middle. The CDR3 contains 15 residues. The CDR3 bases are TGTGCCAGCAGCTTAGGTCGGTCGGGGAACTATGGCTACACCTTC. Translation gives CASSLGRSGNYGYTF.

V and J are TRBV27 and TRBJ2-7; 12 nucleotides line up with TRBD2. J was trimmed by 3 bases and V by 4 bases; bases with no gene match: 1. Germline CDR1 reads MNHEY; CDR2 reads SMNVEV (reference sequence). CDR3 length: 14 residues. As DNA, the CDR3 is TGTGCCAGCAGTTGGACTAGCGGGGTCTACGAGCAGTACTTC. Its translation is CASSWTSGVYEQYF.

The chain recombines TRBV30 with TRBJ2-7; the D is unclear. CDR3 length: 14 amino acids. The ends were cut back, 0 bases at V and 3 bases at J, with 12 bases in the middle. Germline CDR1 is GTSNPN and CDR2 is SVGIG (reference sequence). The DNA of the CDR3 is TGTGCCTGGAGTGTACCAAGAGGCTTCTACGAGCAGTACTTC. Protein product: CAWSVPRGFYEQYF.

The chain is built from TRBV7-2 and TRBJ2-7; D might be TRBD1 (5 bases). The V and J ends lost 3 bases and 3 bases respectively, with 12 bases between them. The CDR3 totals 14 residues. The germline CDR1 and CDR2 sequences are SGHTA and FQGNSA. The CDR3 region is CASSLAGKNYEQYF. The CDR3 nucleotides read TGTGCCAGCAGCTTGGCAGGGAAGAACTACGAGCAGTACTTC. Drawing the rest from reference TRBV7-2 and TRBJ2-7, the complete variable domain is GAGVSQSPSNKVTEKGKDVELRCDPISGHTALYWYRQSLGQGLEFLIYFQGNSAPDKSGLPSDRFSAERTGGSVSTLTIQRTQQEDSAVYLCASSLAGKNYEQYFGPGTRLTVT.

CDR3 nucleotides: TGTGCCAGCAGCTTAGGGGGAGGGCTGATTGGCCGCTACGAGCAGTACTTC. Translating gives CASSLGGGLIGRYEQYF. The J gene is TRBJ2-7, the V gene TRBV11-1, with 7 bases matching TRBD2. The V and J ends lost 1 base and 3 bases, in that order; junction bases with no gene match: 12. Per germline, CDR1 SGHAT and CDR2 FQDESV (reference sequence). The CDR3 length is 17 residues. The full variable domain, rest sourced from reference TRBV11-1 and TRBJ2-7, is EAEVAQSPRYKITEKSQAVAFWCDPISGHATLYWYRQILGQGPELLVQFQDESVVDDSQLPKDRFSAERLKGVDSTLKIQPAELGDSAMYLCASSLGGGLIGRYEQYFGPGTRLTVT.

The chain links TRBV4-1 to TRBJ2-1; 11 nucleotides line up with TRBD2. V was pared by 1 base and J by 4 bases, with 6 bases of the junction left unmatched. The CDR3 is 17 amino acids. Per the germline V gene, CDR1 is MGHRA and CDR2 is YSYEKL. CDR3 protein: CASSQGGLADIYNEQFF. In nucleotides, the CDR3 is TGCGCCAGCAGCCAAGGGGGACTAGCGGATATATACAATGAGCAGTTCTTC.

This clone occurred a few times. The rearrangement links TRBV2 to TRBJ2-3; 9 positions match TRBD2. Germline CDR1 is SNHLY and CDR2 is FYNNEI. V lost 10 bases, J lost 1 base, and 3 bases stayed unmatched. This CDR3 contains 13 residues. The CDR3 DNA reads as TGTGCCACCCAGCGGGAGGGCACAGATACGCAGTATTTT. It specifies CATQREGTDTQYF. Full variable domain (missing parts from reference TRBV2 and TRBJ2-3): EPEVTQTPSHQVTQMGQEVILRCVPISNHLYFYWYRQILGQKVEFLVSFYNNEISEKSEIFDDQFSVERPDGSNFTLKIRSTKLEDSAMYFCATQREGTDTQYFGPGTRLTVL.

The CDR3 nucleotides read TGTGCCAGCAGCTTGGGCACTCAAGAGACCCAGTACTTC. Its protein is CASSLGTQETQYF. V usage is TRBV5-6 and J usage is TRBJ2-5; D uncertain. Trimming pared 0 bases from V and 2 bases from J, leaving 5 bases between. The CDR3 length is 13 residues. In germline, CDR1 is SGHDT, CDR2 YYEEEE.

The chain combines TRBV27 with TRBJ1-1; D unresolved. The germline gives CDR1 MNHEY, CDR2 SMNVEV (reference sequence). Trimming took off 5 bases at V and 11 bases at J, with 15 bases between the two ends. CDR3 size: 12 residues. The CDR3 loop is CASSPSEGSAFF. CDR3 nucleotides: TGTGCCAGCAGTCCCTCTGAGGGCTCCGCTTTCTTT.

This clone was counted a single time. CDR3 sequence: CASSIEGGVNTGELFF. CDR3 in DNA: TGTGCCAGTAGTATAGAAGGGGGGGTTAACACCGGGGAGCTGTTTTTT. The chain is built from TRBV19 and TRBJ2-2; D may be TRBD2 (7 bases). The V gene's germline CDR1 is LNHDA and CDR2 SQIVND (reference sequence). The CDR3 contains 16 residues. Trimming cost V 0 bases and J 2 bases, with 10 bases left between them. The entire variable domain, with the rest obtained from reference TRBV19 and TRBJ2-2, is as follows: DGGITQSPKYLFRKEGQNVTLSCEQNLNHDAMYWYRQDPGQGLRLIYYSQIVNDFQKGDIAEGYSVSREKKESFPLTVTSAQKNPTAFYLCASSIEGGVNTGELFFGEGSRLTVL.

The J gene is TRBJ1-5, the V gene TRBV6-5; D is undetermined. The V gene's germline CDR1 is MNHEY and CDR2 SVGAGI. V was trimmed by 6 bases and J by 3 bases, leaving 15 bases between them. CDR3 length: 15 residues. The CDR3 nucleotides are TGTGCCAGCAGACTCGTCCACGAGGCCAATCAGCCCCAGCATTTT. Encoded protein: CASRLVHEANQPQHF.

The CDR3 coding sequence is TGCGCCAGCAGCCAAGCTACCTCCGCACGGTTCAACGAGCAGTACTTC. Translating it yields CASSQATSARFNEQYF. The gene calls are TRBV4-1 and TRBJ2-7, with D hard to call. Germline V lookup: CDR1 MGHRA, CDR2 YSYEKL. V lost 1 base and J lost 5, with 18 bases in between. The length of the CDR3 is 16 residues.

The chain couples TRBV7-8 to TRBJ2-1, with D possibly TRBD1 on 6 matching bases. The CDR3 has 14 amino acids. V was trimmed by 3 bases and J by 5 bases, leaving 11 bases between them. The germline gives CDR1 SGHVS, CDR2 FQNEAQ. DNA of the CDR3: TGTGCCAGCAGCTTCACAGGGACCCACAATGAGCAGTTCTTC. Translated: CASSFTGTHNEQFF. The variable domain in full, with the rest retrieved from reference TRBV7-8 and TRBJ2-1, is GAGVSQSPRYKVAKRGQDVALRCDPISGHVSLFWYQQALGQGPEFLTYFQNEAQLDKSGLPSDRFFAERPEGSVSTLKIQRTQQEDSAVYLCASSFTGTHNEQFFGPGTRLTVL.

V and J are TRBV6-5 and TRBJ1-2, with D unresolved. The CDR3 extends over 14 amino acids. V was clipped by 2 bases and J by 3 bases, with 10 bases between them. CDR1 is MNHEY and CDR2 is SVGAGI in the germline V gene. This chain's CDR3 is CASSYQGRDYGYTF. In DNA, the CDR3 is TGTGCCAGCAGTTACCAAGGGAGGGACTATGGCTACACCTTC.

The genes are TRBV5-1 and TRBJ1-2; perhaps TRBD1 as D (6 bases). V was trimmed by 0 bases and J by 2 bases, leaving 11 bases between them. CDR3 length: 15 residues. Germline CDR1 SGHRS, CDR2 YFSETQ. CDR3 DNA sequence: TGCGCCAGCAGCTTGGACGGACAGTGGAACTATGGCTACACCTTC. The encoded protein is CASSLDGQWNYGYTF.

This clone was recorded many times. The V gene is TRBV10-2, the J gene TRBJ1-1, with D perhaps matching TRBD1 (5 bases). Germline CDR1 and CDR2: WSHSY and SAAADI. The CDR3 contains 14 residues. V lost 4 bases, J lost 2 bases, and 11 bases lay in between. The CDR3: CASSATGENTEAFF. The CDR3, as DNA: TGCGCCAGCAGTGCGACGGGGGAAAACACTGAAGCTTTCTTT.

The genes are TRBV18 and TRBJ2-1; tentatively, D is TRBD1 (5 bases). The CDR3 contains 15 residues. The V gene lost 6 bases and the J gene lost 8 bases, with 20 bases spanning the gap. Germline V gene data show CDR1 as KGHSH and CDR2 as LQKENI. Here the CDR3 reads CASSPLGQFGDEQFF. CDR3 DNA: TGTGCCAGCTCCCCTTTGGGGCAGTTTGGCGATGAGCAGTTCTTC.

The J gene is TRBJ2-3, the V gene TRBV5-1; 7 bases match TRBD2. The germline gives CDR1 SGHRS, CDR2 YFSETQ. The junction had 12 bases not matched to a gene; V was cut back by 4 bases and J by 1 base. The CDR3 runs 17 residues. The CDR3 spells CASSPDPSGPRTDTQYF. Here the CDR3 DNA reads TGCGCCAGCAGCCCCGACCCTAGCGGACCACGCACAGATACGCAGTATTTT.